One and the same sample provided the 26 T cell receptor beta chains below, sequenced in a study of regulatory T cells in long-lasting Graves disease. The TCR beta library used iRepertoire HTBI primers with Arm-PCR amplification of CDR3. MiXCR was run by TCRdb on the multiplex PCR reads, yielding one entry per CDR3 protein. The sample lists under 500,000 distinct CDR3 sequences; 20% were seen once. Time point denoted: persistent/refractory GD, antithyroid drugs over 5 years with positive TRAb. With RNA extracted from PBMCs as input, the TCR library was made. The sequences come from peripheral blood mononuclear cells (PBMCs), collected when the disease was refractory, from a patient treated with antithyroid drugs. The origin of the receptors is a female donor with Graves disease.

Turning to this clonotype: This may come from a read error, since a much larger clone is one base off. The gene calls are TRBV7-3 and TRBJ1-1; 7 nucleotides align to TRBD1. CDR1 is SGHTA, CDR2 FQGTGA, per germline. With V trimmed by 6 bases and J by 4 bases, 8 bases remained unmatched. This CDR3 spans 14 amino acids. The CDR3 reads CASSPDRWSTEAFF. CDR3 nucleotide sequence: TGTGCCAGCAGTCCGGACAGGTGGTCCACTGAAGCTTTCTTT.

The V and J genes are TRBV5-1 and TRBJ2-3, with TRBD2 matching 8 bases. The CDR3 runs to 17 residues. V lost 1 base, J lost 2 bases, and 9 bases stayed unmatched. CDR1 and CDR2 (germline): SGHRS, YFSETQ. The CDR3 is CASSLPPGLVDTDTQYF. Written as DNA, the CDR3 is TGCGCCAGCAGCTTGCCCCCGGGACTAGTCGACACAGATACGCAGTATTTT.

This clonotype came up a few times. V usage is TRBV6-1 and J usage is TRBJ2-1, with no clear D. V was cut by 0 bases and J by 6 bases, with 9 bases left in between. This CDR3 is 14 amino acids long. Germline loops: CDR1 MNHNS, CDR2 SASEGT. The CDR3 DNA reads TGTGCCAGCAGTGAAGCGCCTTTTTCCAATGAGCAGTTCTTC. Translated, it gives CASSEAPFSNEQFF.

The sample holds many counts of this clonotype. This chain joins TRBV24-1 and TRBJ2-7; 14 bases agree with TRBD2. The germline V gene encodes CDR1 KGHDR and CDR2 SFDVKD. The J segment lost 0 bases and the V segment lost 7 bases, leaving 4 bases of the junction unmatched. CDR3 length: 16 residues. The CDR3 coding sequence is TGTGCCACCAGCGGGACTAGCGGGAGTGGCTCCTACGAGCAGTACTTC. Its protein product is CATSGTSGSGSYEQYF.

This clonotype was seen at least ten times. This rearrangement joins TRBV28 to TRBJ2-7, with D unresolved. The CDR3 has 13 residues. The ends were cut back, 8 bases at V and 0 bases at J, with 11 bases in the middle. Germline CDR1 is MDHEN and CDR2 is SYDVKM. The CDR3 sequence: CASCHPSSYEQYF. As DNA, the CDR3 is TGTGCCAGCTGCCACCCGAGCTCCTACGAGCAGTACTTC.

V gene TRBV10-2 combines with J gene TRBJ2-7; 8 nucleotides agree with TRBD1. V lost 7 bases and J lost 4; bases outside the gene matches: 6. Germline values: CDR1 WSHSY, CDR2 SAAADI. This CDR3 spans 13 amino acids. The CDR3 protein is CASIPTGGYEQYF. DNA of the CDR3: TGCGCCAGCATCCCAACAGGGGGATACGAGCAGTACTTC.

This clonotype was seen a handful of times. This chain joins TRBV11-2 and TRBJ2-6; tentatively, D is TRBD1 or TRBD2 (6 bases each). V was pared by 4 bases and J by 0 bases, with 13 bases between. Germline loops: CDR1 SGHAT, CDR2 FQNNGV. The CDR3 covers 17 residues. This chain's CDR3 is CASSSARGRSGANVLTF. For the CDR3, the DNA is TGTGCCAGCAGCTCCGCCCGGGGGCGCTCTGGGGCCAACGTCCTGACTTTC.

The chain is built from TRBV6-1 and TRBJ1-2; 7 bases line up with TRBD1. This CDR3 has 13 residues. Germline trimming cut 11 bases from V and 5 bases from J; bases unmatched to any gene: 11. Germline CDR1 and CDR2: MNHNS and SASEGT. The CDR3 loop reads CAHSRGGSYGYTF. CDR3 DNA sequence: TGTGCCCACAGTAGAGGGGGCAGTTATGGCTACACCTTC.

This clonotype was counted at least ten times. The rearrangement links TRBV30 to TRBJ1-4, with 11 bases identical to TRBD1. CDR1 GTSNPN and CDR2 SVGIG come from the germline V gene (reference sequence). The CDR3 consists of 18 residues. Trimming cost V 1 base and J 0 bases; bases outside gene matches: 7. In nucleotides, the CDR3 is TGTGCCTGGAGTGGGACAGGGGGCCCCTCCACAACTAATGAAAAACTGTTTTTT. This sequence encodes CAWSGTGGPSTTNEKLFF.

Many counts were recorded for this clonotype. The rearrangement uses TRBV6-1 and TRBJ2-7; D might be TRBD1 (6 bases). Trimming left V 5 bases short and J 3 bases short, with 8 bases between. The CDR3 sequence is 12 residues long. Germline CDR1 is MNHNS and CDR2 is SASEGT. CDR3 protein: CASSRQVYEQYF. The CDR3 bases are TGTGCCAGCAGTAGACAGGTCTACGAGCAGTACTTC.

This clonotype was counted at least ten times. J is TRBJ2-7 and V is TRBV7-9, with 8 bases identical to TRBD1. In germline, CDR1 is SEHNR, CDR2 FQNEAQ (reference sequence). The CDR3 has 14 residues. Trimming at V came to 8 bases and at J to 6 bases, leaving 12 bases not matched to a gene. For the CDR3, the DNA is TGTGCCAGCCCCCCCGGACAGGGTAGACCCGAGCAGTACTTC. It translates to CASPPGQGRPEQYF.

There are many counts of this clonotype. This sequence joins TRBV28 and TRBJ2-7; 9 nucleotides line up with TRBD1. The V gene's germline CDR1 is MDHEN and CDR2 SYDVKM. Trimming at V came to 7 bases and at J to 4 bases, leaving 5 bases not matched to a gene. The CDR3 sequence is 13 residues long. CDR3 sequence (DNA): TGTGCCAGCACCCGGACAGGGGCATACGAGCAGTACTTC. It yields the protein CASTRTGAYEQYF.

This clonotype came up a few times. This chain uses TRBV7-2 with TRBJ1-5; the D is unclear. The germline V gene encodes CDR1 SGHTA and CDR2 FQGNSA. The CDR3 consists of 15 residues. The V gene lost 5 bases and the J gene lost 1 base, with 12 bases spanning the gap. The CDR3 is CASSLISGSNQPQHF. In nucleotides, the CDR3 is TGTGCCAGCAGCCTAATATCCGGAAGCAATCAGCCCCAGCATTTT.

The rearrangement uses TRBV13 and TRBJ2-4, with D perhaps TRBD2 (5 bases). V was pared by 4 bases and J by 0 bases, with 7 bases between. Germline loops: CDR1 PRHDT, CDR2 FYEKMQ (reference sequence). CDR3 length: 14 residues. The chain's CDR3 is CASSWRVAKNIQYF. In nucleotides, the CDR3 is TGTGCCAGCAGCTGGCGGGTAGCCAAAAACATTCAGTACTTC.

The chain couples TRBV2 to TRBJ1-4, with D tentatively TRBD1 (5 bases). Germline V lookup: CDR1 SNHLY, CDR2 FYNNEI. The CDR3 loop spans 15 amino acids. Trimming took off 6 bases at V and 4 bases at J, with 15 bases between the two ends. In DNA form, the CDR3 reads TGTGCCAGCAGCGGGACCCGGGGGAATAATGAAAAACTGTTTTTT. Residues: CASSGTRGNNEKLFF.

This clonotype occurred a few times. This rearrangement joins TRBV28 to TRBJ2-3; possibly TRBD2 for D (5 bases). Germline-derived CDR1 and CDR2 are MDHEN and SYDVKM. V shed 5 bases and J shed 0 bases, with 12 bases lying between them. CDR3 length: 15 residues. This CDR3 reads CASSPPGESTDTQYF. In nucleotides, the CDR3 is TGTGCCAGCAGTCCTCCCGGGGAGAGCACAGATACGCAGTATTTT.

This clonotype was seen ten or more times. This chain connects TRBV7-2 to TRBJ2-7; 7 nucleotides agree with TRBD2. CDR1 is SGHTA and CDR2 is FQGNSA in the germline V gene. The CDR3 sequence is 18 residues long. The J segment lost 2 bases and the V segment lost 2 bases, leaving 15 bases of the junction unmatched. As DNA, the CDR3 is TGTGCCAGCAGCTTAAATTCTTATGGAGCGGGAAGTACCTACGAGCAGTACTTC. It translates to CASSLNSYGAGSTYEQYF.

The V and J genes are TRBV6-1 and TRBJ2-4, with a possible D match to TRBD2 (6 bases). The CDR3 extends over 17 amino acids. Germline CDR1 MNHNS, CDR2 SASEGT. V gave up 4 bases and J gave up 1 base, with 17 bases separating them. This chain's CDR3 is CASSVYFSRGAKNIQYF. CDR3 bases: TGTGCCAGCAGTGTCTATTTTAGCCGGGGGGCCAAAAACATTCAGTACTTC.

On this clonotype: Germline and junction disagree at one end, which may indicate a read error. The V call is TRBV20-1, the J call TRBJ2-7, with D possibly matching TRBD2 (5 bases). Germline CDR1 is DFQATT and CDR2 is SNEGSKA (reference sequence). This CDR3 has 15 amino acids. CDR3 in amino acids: CSARGPPVPAYEQYF. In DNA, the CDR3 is TGCAGTGCGAGAGGGCCGCCAGTCCCAGCCTACGAGCAGTACTTC.

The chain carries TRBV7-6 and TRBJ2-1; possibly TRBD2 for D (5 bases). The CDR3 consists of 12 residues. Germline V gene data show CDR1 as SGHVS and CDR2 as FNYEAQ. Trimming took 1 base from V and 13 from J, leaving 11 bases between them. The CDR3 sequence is CASSLGQEVQFF. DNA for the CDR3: TGTGCCAGCAGCTTAGGCCAGGAGGTTCAGTTCTTC.

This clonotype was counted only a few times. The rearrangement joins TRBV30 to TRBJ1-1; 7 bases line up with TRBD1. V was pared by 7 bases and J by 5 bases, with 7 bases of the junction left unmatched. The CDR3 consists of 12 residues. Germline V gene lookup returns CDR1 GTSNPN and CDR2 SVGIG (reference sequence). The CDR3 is CAYETGWTEAFF. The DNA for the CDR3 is TGTGCCTATGAGACAGGGTGGACTGAAGCTTTCTTT. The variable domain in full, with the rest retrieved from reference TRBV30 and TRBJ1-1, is SQTIHQWPATLVQPVGSPLSLECTVEGTSNPNLYWYRQAAGRGLQLLFYSVGIGQISSEVPQNLSASRPQDRQFILSSKKLLLSDSGFYLCAYETGWTEAFFGQGTRLTVV.

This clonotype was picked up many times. This CDR3 reads CSARGTSGVYEQYF. The CDR3 nucleotides are TGCAGTGCTAGGGGGACTTCAGGAGTCTACGAGCAGTACTTC. The rearrangement links TRBV20-1 to TRBJ2-7; weak D call: TRBD2 (6 bases). V lost 3 bases, J lost 3 bases, and 15 bases lay in between. Germline CDR1 reads DFQATT; CDR2 reads SNEGSKA (reference sequence). This CDR3 contains 14 residues.

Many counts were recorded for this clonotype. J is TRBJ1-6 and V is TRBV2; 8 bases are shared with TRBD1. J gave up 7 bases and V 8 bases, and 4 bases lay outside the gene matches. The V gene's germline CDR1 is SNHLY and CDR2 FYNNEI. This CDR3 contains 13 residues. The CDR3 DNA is TGTGCCAGCGACGGGACAGGAAATTCACCCCTCCACTTT. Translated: CASDGTGNSPLHF.

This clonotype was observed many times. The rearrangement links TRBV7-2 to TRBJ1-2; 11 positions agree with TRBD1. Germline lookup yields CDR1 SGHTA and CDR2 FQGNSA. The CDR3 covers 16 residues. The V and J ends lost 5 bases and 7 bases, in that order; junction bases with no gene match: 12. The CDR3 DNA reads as TGTGCCAGCAGCCCCGGAGGAGGACAGGGGGCAGTTGGCTACACCTTC. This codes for CASSPGGGQGAVGYTF.

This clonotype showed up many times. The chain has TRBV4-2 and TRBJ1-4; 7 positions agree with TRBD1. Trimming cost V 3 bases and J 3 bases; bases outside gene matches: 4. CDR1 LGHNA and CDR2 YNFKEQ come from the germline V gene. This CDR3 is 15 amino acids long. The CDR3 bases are TGTGCCAGCAGCCAGCCGACAGGGCCTAATGAAAAACTGTTTTTT. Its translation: CASSQPTGPNEKLFF.

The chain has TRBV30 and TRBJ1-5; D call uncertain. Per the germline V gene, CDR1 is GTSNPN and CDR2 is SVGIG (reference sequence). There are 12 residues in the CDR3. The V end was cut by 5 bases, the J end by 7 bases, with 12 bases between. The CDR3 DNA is TGTGCCTGGGACGAGGGTAAGCAGCCCCAGCATTTT. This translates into CAWDEGKQPQHF. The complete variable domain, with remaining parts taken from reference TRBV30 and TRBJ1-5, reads SQTIHQWPATLVQPVGSPLSLECTVEGTSNPNLYWYRQAAGRGLQLLFYSVGIGQISSEVPQNLSASRPQDRQFILSSKKLLLSDSGFYLCAWDEGKQPQHFGDGTRLSIL.